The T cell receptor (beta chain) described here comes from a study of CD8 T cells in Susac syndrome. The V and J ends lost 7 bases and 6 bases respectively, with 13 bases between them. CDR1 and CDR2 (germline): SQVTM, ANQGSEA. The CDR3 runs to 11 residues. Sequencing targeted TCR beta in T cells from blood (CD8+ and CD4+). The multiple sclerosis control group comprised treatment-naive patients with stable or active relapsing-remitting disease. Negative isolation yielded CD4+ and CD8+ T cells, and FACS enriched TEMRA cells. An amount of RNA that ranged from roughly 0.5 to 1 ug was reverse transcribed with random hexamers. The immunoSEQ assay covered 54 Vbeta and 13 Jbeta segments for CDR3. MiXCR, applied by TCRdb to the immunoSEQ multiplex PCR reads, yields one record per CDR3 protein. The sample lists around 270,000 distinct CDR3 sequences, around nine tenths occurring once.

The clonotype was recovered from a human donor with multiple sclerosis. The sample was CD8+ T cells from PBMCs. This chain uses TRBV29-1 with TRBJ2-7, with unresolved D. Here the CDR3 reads CSARRDGEQYF. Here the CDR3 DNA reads TGCAGCGCCCGTCGCGACGGCGAGCAGTACTTC.